The sequence of this TCR beta chain was determined in a study of blood T cells in healthy people across ages. This clonotype showed up just a few times. With 4 bases clipped from V and 6 bases from J, the junction kept 3 bases outside the gene matches. Germline V gives CDR1 SGHRS, CDR2 YFSETQ. This CDR3 comprises 13 residues. For the second PCR, which ran for about 7 to 11 cycles, a sample-barcoded 5' primer and a J-beta primer mix were used. A template-switch adaptor with 12 random nucleotides tagged each cDNA molecule. One entry per CDR3 protein, called by TCRdb with MiXCR from the 5' RACE reads. The sample consists of some 640,000 distinct CDR3 sequences, roughly 49% of them appearing once.

The sample consisted of blood. This chain links TRBV5-1 with TRBJ1-2; 10 nucleotides line up with TRBD1. This TCR came from a woman aged 60 to 75 in good health. DNA of the CDR3: TGCGCCAGCAGCCACGGGACAGGGGATGGCTACACCTTC. Translation: CASSHGTGDGYTF.